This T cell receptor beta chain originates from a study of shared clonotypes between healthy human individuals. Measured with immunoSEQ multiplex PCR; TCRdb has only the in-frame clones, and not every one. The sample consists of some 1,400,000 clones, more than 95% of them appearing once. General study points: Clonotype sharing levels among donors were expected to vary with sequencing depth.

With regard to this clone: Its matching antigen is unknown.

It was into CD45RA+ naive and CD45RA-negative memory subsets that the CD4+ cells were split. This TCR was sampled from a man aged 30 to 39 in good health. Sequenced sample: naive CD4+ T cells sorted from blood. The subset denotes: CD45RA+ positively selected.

DNA of the CDR3: TGTGCCAGCAGTTTGCTAGCGGAGTCCTCCTACGAGCAGTACTTC. It is translated as CASSLLAESSYEQYF. This chain joins TRBV28 and TRBJ2-7; TRBD2 agrees at 7 bases. The CDR3 covers 15 residues. Germline CDR1 reads MDHEN; CDR2 reads SYDVKM. Trimming at V came to 3 bases and at J to 0 bases, leaving 5 bases not matched to a gene.